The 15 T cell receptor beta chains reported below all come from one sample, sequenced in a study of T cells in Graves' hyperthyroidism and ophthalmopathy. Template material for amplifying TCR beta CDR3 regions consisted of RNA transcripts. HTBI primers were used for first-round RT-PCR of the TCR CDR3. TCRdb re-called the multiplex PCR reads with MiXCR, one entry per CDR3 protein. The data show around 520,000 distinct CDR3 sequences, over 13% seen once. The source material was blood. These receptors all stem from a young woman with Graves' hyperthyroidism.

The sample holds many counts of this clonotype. The CDR3 sequence: CASSRLAAGATDIQYF. The CDR3, as DNA: TGTGCCAGCAGTCGCCTAGCGGCGGGGGCTACAGACATTCAGTACTTC. The chain links TRBV2 to TRBJ2-4; perhaps TRBD2 as D (7 bases). V was shortened by 5 bases and J by 8 bases, with 22 bases between the two germline ends. The CDR3 consists of 16 residues. The germline CDR1 and CDR2 sequences are SNHLY and FYNNEI.

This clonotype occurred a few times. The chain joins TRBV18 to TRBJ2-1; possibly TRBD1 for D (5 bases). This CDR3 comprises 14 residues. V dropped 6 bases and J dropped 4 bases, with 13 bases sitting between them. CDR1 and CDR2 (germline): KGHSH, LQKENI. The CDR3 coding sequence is TGTGCCAGCTCGCGACAGCGTGATTACAATGAGCAGTTCTTC. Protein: CASSRQRDYNEQFF.

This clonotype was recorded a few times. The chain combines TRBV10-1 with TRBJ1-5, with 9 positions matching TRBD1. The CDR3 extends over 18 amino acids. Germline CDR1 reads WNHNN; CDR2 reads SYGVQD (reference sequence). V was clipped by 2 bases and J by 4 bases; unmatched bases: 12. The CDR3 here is CASSEKESGQGVNQPQHF. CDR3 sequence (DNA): TGCGCCAGCAGTGAGAAGGAGTCGGGACAGGGAGTAAATCAGCCCCAGCATTTT.

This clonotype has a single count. CDR3 sequence: CSADGPGETQYF. For the CDR3, the DNA is TGCAGTGCAGACGGACCCGGGGAGACCCAGTACTTC. The chain is built from TRBV20-1 and TRBJ2-5; D is unclear. The length of the CDR3 is 12 residues. V lost 6 bases and J lost 5, with 13 bases in between. In germline, CDR1 is DFQATT, CDR2 SNEGSKA (reference sequence).

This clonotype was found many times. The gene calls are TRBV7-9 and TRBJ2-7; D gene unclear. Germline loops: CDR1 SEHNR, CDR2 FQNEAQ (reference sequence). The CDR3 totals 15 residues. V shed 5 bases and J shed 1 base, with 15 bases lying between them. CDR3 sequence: CASSHGVGGSYEQYV. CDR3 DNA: TGTGCCAGCAGCCACGGTGTGGGCGGTTCCTACGAGCAGTACGTC.

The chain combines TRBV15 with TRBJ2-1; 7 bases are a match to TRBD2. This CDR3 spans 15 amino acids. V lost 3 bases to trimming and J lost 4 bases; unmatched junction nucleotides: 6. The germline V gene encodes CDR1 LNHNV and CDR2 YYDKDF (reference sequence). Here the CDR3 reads CATSRGAGKYNEQFF. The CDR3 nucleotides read TGTGCCACCAGCAGGGGAGCGGGAAAGTACAATGAGCAGTTCTTC.

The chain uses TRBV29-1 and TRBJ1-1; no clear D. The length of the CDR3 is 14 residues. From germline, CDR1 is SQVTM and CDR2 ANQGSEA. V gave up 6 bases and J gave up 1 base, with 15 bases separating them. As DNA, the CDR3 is TGCAGCGTCAAAACTTGGCCGCAGAACACTGAAGCTTTCTTT. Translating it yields CSVKTWPQNTEAFF.

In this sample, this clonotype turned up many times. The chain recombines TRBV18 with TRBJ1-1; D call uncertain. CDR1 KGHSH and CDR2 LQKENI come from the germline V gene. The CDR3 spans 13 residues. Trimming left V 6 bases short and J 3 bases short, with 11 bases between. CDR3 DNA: TGTGCCAGCTCGGACTATTGGGACACTGAAGCTTTCTTT. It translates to CASSDYWDTEAFF.

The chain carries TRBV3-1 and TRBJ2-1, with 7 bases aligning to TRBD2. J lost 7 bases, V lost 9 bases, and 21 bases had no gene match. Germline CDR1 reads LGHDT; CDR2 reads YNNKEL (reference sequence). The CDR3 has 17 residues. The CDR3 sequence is CASSPSQVGGPGNEQFF. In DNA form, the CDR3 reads TGTGCCAGTTCCCCTTCTCAAGTGGGAGGGCCGGGTAATGAGCAGTTCTTC.

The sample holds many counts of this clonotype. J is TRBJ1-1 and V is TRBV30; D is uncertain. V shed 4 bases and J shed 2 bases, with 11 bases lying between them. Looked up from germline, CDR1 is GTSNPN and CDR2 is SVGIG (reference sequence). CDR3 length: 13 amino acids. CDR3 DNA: TGTGCCTGGAAATTGGAGAGAAACACTGAAGCTTTCTTT. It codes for CAWKLERNTEAFF.

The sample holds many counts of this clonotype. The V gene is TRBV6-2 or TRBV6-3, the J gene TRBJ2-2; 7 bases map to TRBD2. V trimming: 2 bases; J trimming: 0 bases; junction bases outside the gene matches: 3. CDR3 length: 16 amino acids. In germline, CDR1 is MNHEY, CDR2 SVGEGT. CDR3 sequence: CASSYPLAANTGELFF. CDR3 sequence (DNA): TGTGCCAGCAGTTACCCTCTAGCGGCGAACACCGGGGAGCTGTTTTTT.

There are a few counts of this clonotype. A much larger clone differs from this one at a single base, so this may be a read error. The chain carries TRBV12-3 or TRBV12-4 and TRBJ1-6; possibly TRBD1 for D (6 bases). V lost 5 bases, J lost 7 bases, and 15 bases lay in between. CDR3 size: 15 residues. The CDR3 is CASSLDGGPNSPLHF. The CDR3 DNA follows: TGTGCCAGCAGTCTTGACGGGGGGCCCAATTCACCCCTCCACTTT.

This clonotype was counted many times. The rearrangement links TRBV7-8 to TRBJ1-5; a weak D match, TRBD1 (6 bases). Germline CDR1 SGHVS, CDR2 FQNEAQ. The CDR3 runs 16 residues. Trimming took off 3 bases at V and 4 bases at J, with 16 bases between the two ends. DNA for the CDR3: TGTGCCAGCAGCTTCGGGGGGCCGGCGGTAAATCAGCCCCAGCATTTT. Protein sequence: CASSFGGPAVNQPQHF.

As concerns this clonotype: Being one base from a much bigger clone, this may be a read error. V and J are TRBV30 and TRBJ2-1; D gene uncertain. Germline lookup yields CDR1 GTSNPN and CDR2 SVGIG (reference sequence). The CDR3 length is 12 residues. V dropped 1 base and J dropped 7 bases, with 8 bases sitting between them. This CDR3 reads CAWSGDWNEQFF. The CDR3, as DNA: TGTGCCTGGAGTGGCGACTGGAATGAGCAGTTCTTC. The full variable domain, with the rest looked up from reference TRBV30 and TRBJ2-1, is SQTIHQWPATLVQPVGSPLSLECTVEGTSNPNLYWYRQAAGRGLQLLFYSVGIGQISSEVPQNLSASRPQDRQFILSSKKLLLSDSGFYLCAWSGDWNEQFFGPGTRLTVL.

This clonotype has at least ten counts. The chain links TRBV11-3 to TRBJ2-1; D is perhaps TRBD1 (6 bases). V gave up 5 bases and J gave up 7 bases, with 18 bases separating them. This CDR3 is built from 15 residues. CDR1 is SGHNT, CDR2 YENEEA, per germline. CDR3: CASSQGQQKRNEQFF. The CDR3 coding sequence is TGTGCCAGCAGCCAAGGACAGCAAAAGCGTAATGAGCAGTTCTTC.